The T cell receptor (beta chain) under discussion was sequenced for a study of blood T cell repertoires in COVID-19. On the study more broadly: Samples representing acute and convalescent COVID-19 were sourced from the United States, Italy and Spain.

The CDR3 runs to 13 residues. Germline CDR1 reads MDHEN; CDR2 reads SYDVKM. Trimming took off 1 base at V and 1 base at J, with 4 bases between the two ends. The assay was immunoSEQ multiplex PCR, and TCRdb's table has in-frame clones only and misses some. The sample records around 340,000 clones, 80% to 90% being singletons. The sequenced sample consisted of PBMCs or T cells enriched from blood (not recorded which). J is TRBJ1-1 and V is TRBV28; no clear D. The TCR sequence derives from a woman between 40 and 55 years old with acute COVID-19. CDR3: CASSLSGNTEAFF. The CDR3 DNA sequence: TGTGCCAGCAGTTTATCAGGGAACACTGAAGCTTTCTTT.